The clone carrying this T cell receptor beta chain has at least ten counts. The target antigen is unknown. This record belongs to a study of naive and memory T cell subsets. A UMI-containing oligonucleotide was joined by 3' ligation to the TCR cDNA template. Input was roughly 1 to 1000 ng of DNase-treated total RNA without cell sorting. Four PCR rounds used nested alpha and beta constant region primers plus the SP2 primer. For blood and skin samples, reverse transcription used TCR alpha and beta constant primers. In TCRdb, the 5' RACE reads were re-called with MiXCR into one record per CDR3 protein. The sample has more than 55,000 distinct CDR3 sequences; under 10% are singletons. Overall study findings and caveats: Potentially, T cell activation and differentiation skew this RNA-based measurement.

Trimming took 2 bases from V and 3 from J, leaving 22 bases between them. Germline V lookup: CDR1 MNHEY, CDR2 SVGEGT. CDR3 length: 18 amino acids. V usage is TRBV6-2 or TRBV6-3 and J usage is TRBJ2-5; D is possibly TRBD1 (5 bases). This TCR was recovered from a female donor in good health. Written as DNA, the CDR3 is TGTGCCAGCAGTTACCGCCTAGGGGTAGCCCGACTTAAAGAGACCCAGTACTTC. It is translated as CASSYRLGVARLKETQYF.